One sample yielded the 5 T cell receptor beta chains listed below, sequenced in a study of blood T cell repertoires in COVID-19. TCRdb keeps only in-frame clones here, not all; method: immunoSEQ multiplex PCR. The sample has 210,000 or so clones, 80% seen once; the top ten hold roughly 4.3%. The sequenced sample consisted of PBMCs or T cells enriched from blood (not recorded which). The receptors stem from a man aged 25-45 years with acute COVID-19.

In this sample, this clone turned up once. Sequence at one end of the junction differs from germline and may be a read error. V and J are TRBV13 and TRBJ1-6; 8 bases align to TRBD1. Looked up from germline, CDR1 is PRHDT and CDR2 is FYEKMQ (reference sequence). The CDR3 sequence is 12 residues long. For the CDR3, the DNA is TGTGCCAGCAGCAAACAGACAGGGGCCGAAGACTTT. It codes for CASSKQTGAEDF.

V usage is TRBV11-2 and J usage is TRBJ1-1; perhaps TRBD1 as D (5 bases). V was shortened by 3 bases and J by 4 bases, with 15 bases between the two germline ends. From germline, CDR1 is SGHAT and CDR2 FQNNGV. CDR3 length: 15 amino acids. CDR3 sequence: CASSFKGARFTEAFF. DNA for the CDR3: TGTGCCAGCAGCTTCAAAGGGGCTCGGTTCACTGAAGCTTTCTTT.

This chain uses TRBV6-5 with TRBJ1-2; the match to TRBD1 covers 9 bases. The V and J ends lost 2 bases and 6 bases, in that order; junction bases with no gene match: 1. This CDR3 is 13 amino acids long. The germline V gene has CDR1 MNHEY and CDR2 SVGAGI. This CDR3 is CASSYTGGHGYTF. The CDR3 coding sequence is TGTGCCAGCAGTTACACAGGGGGCCATGGCTACACCTTC.

The chain uses TRBV29-1 and TRBJ1-4; TRBD1 matches 9 bases. The ends lost 4 bases at V and 7 bases at J; junction bases unmatched: 4. The CDR3 contains 13 residues. The germline V gene encodes CDR1 SQVTM and CDR2 ANQGSEA. The DNA for the CDR3 is TGCAGCGTTGTCGGGACAGGGACTGAAAAACTGTTTTTT. It translates to CSVVGTGTEKLFF.

This rearrangement joins TRBV27 to TRBJ2-1; TRBD1 is a possible D gene (6 bases). Germline CDR1 MNHEY, CDR2 SMNVEV (reference sequence). This CDR3 spans 11 amino acids. V lost 5 bases and J 8 bases, leaving 7 bases between the germline ends. CDR3 DNA sequence: TGTGCCAGCAGTACAGGGTATGAGCAGTTCTTC. Translation: CASSTGYEQFF.